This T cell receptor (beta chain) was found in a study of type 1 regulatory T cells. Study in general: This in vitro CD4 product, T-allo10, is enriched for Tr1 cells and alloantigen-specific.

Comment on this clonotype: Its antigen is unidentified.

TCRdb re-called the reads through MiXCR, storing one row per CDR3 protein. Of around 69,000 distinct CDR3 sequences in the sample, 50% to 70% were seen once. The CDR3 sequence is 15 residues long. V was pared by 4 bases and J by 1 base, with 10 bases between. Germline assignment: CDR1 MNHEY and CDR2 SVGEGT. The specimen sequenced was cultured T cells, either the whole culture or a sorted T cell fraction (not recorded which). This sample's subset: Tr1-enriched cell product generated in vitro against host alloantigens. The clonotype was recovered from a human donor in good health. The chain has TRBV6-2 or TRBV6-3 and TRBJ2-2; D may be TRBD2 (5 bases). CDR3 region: CASSWGSENTGELFF. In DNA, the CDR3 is TGTGCCAGCAGTTGGGGTAGCGAGAACACCGGGGAGCTGTTTTTT.